This record looks at one T cell receptor beta chain sequence and its context. No antigen is known for it. This sample is part of a study of CD4 T cells in relation to SARS-CoV-2 and coronaviruses. The overall study: Shared crossreactive spike epitopes were mapped to their HLA restriction.

Per germline, CDR1 MDHEN and CDR2 SYDVKM. With V trimmed by 6 bases and J by 2 bases, 5 bases remained unmatched. The CDR3 covers 14 residues. Using immunoSEQ multiplex PCR, the repertoire was profiled, and TCRdb retains in-frame clones only, with some absent. Among approximately 11,000 clones listed, roughly 81% were seen once. Before the COVID-19 pandemic, during about 2010-2018, CD4+ T cells were taken from unexposed donors. CD4+ T cells were isolated from the cells after 10 days of culture. Source material: CD4+ T cells from PBMCs, cultured in vitro. The TCR comes from a human donor in good health. This sequence joins TRBV28 and TRBJ2-7; 9 bases align to TRBD1. The CDR3 DNA reads TGTGCCAGCAGCGCCGGGACAGGGACCTACGAGCAGTACTTC. Its translation is CASSAGTGTYEQYF.